This is a list of T cell receptor beta chains from one sample in a study of T cells in localized non-small cell lung cancer. Produced via immunoSEQ multiplex PCR; TCRdb's table is partial and in-frame only. The sample has about 1,200 clones; 38% are singletons. The source was lung tumor tissue, collected before any cancer treatment. The receptors were gathered from a male donor older than 55 with stage II squamous cell lung carcinoma. CDR3s leave out the opening cysteine and the closing phenylalanine or tryptophan. A D gene is named only where the DNA matches it firmly.

j_call d_call v_call cdr3_aa
TRBJ1-2 - TRBV7-5 ASSISDRAFGYT
TRBJ2-1 - TRBV29-1 SVDRGHNEQF
TRBJ1-4 - TRBV28 ASSLIGGDEKLF
TRBJ2-1 - TRBV29-1 SVEEGVAEQF
TRBJ2-7 TRBD1 TRBV6-8 ASSRDRGTYEQY
TRBJ2-2 - TRBV19 ASSMAGNTGELF
TRBJ2-5 TRBD1 TRBV28 ASSFSTGGSETQY
TRBJ2-1 TRBD1 TRBV18 ASSPGQTYNEQF
TRBJ2-7 TRBD1 TRBV6-8 ASSHRGERNEQY
TRBJ1-1 - TRBV6-8 ASSYGPKGAF
TRBJ2-7 - TRBV2 ASDSNSYEQY
TRBJ1-2 - TRBV11-3 ASSPLGGLYGYT
TRBJ1-1 TRBD1 TRBV10-2 ASSEPQGGNTEAF
TRBJ1-3 - TRBV6-8 ASSSGPGNTIY
TRBJ2-3 - TRBV29-1 SVGRGLPDTQY
TRBJ2-3 - TRBV11-3 ASSLTGGPDTQY